This T cell receptor beta chain was documented in a study of blood T cell repertoires in COVID-19. Study background: PBMCs, B-cell-depleted T cells, or T cells were the source of the cDNA or gDNA that made up the material.

In this sample, this clone turned up a few times. Per the germline V gene, CDR1 is SGHTA and CDR2 is FQGNSA. The CDR3 runs to 14 residues. The V gene end was trimmed by 5 bases and the J gene end by 3 bases; junction bases not matched to a gene: 7. Which cohort a participant joined came from the clinical history participants gave. Cohort 3 donors counted as recovered after two negative PCRs, clearance, or resolved symptoms. Original analysis: Using reference gene primer amplification, nucleated cell counts were estimated. Sequenced by immunoSEQ multiplex PCR; TCRdb stores in-frame clones only, minus some. The DNA was the basis for D and trimming; V, J and clone size are from that table. The sample records over 250,000 clones, around 87% being singletons.

The sample comprised PBMCs or T cells enriched from blood (not recorded which). This chain uses TRBV7-2 with TRBJ2-7; 7 positions agree with TRBD1. The sequence came from a young woman who had recovered from COVID-19. CDR3 in DNA: TGTGCCAGCAGCCCACCGGGACAGAGCTACGAGCAGTACTTC. Translating it yields CASSPPGQSYEQYF.